This T cell receptor (delta chain) was retrieved from a study of γδ T cells in repeated Plasmodium falciparum infection. TCRdb used CATT to re-call clones from the multiplex PCR reads. Of roughly 93,000 delta-chain clones in the sample, about 1.5% were seen once. The CDR3 length is 18 residues. V lost 2 bases and J 0 bases, leaving 19 bases between the germline ends. The germline gives CDR1 TSWWSYY, CDR2 QGS. Flow sorting of PBMC yielded separate Vgamma9/Vdelta2+ and Vdelta2-negative gammadelta T cell populations for bulk repertoire analysis. To note about this clone: A far larger clone is off by one base, so a read error is likely. Other DNA sequences from this sample encode an identical CDR3 as well.

The receptor's source is a pool of human donors (malaria-infected and uninfected, not separated). The chain is built from TRDV1 and TRDJ1; D unresolved. The J gene, not given by TCRdb, was assigned here from a germline match of the nucleotide sequence. The sample taken for sequencing was gamma-delta T cells from blood. The CDR3 is CALGEGRPLPTNTDKLIF. CDR3 sequence (DNA): TGTGCTCTTGGGGAAGGGAGACCGCTCCCGACCAACACCGATAAACTCATCTTT.